Sequencing of this TCR beta chain was carried out in a study of blood T cell repertoires in COVID-19. V lost 3 bases, J lost 0 bases, and 5 bases stayed unmatched. The CDR3 is 15 residues long. Germline CDR1 and CDR2: SGHRS and YFSETQ. Source study methods: Counts of nucleated cells, estimated from reference gene primer amplification, were obtained. Generated by immunoSEQ multiplex PCR, the TCRdb table keeps only in-frame clones and is missing some. V, J and clone size are those of that table, while D and trimming were read from the DNA. Of approximately 220,000 clones in the sample, around 83% were seen once.

The receptor comes from a man aged 50-60 years who had recovered from COVID-19. The sequencing sample was made of peripheral blood. V is TRBV5-1 and J is TRBJ2-7, with 8 bases identical to TRBD1. The CDR3 DNA is TGCGCCAGCAGCTCCGGGACAGGTTCCTCCTACGAGCAGTACTTC. This sequence encodes CASSSGTGSSYEQYF.